These 18 T cell receptor beta chains were all obtained from the same sample, sequenced in a study of cytomegalovirus exposure and HLA in healthy donors (dated by TCRdb to 2016 to 2017). Library creation used the immunoSEQ multiplex PCR assay. For the multiplex PCR, a mixture combining 60 forward primers for TCR Vbeta segments and 13 reverse primers for TCR Jbeta segments was used. TCRdb holds this immuneACCESS table with in-frame rearrangements only. Some clones are missing; in checked studies, unresolved V genes explain under half, and the rest has no known cause. Across this sample there are some 140,000 clones, with 85% seen only once. Jointly, the top ten make up under 7.5% of the sample. The specimen was PBMCs. These receptors originate from a woman under 40 in good health and CMV-seropositive.

The rearrangement uses TRBV5-1 and TRBJ2-7; TRBD1 agrees at 7 bases. Germline trimming cut 1 base from V and 0 bases from J; bases unmatched to any gene: 4. Germline V CDR1 and CDR2: SGHRS, YFSETQ. This CDR3 contains 15 residues. The CDR3 DNA sequence: TGCGCCAGCAGCTTGTCAGGGGACAGCTCCTACGAGCAGTACTTC. The encoded protein is CASSLSGDSSYEQYF.

The chain joins TRBV19 to TRBJ1-4, with 7 nucleotides matching TRBD1. V lost 4 bases, J lost 2 bases, and 7 bases stayed unmatched. This CDR3 region has 16 residues. The germline V gene has CDR1 LNHDA and CDR2 SQIVND (reference sequence). CDR3 in amino acids: CASSRQGGGTNEKLFF. As DNA, the CDR3 is TGTGCCAGTAGTAGACAGGGCGGAGGGACTAATGAAAAACTGTTTTTT.

This rearrangement joins TRBV11-2 to TRBJ1-1, with 7 bases matching TRBD1. This CDR3 spans 15 amino acids. V lost 5 bases to trimming and J lost 4 bases; unmatched junction nucleotides: 10. In germline, CDR1 is SGHAT, CDR2 FQNNGV. CDR3 DNA: TGTGCCAGCAGCCCGAGGGGGCTAGGTCCCACTGAAGCTTTCTTT. Translating gives CASSPRGLGPTEAFF. The full variable domain, in which reference TRBV11-2 and TRBJ1-1 provide the parts outside the CDR3, is EAGVAQSPRYKIIEKRQSVAFWCNPISGHATLYWYQQILGQGPKLLIQFQNNGVVDDSQLPKDRFSAERLKGVDSTLKIQPAKLEDSAVYLCASSPRGLGPTEAFFGQGTRLTVV.

The V call is TRBV18, the J call TRBJ1-1; the D gene is possibly TRBD1 (5 bases). The CDR3 covers 16 residues. CDR1 is KGHSH, CDR2 LQKENI, per germline. V dropped 3 bases and J dropped 3 bases, with 17 bases sitting between them. The CDR3 region has the DNA TGTGCCAGCTCACCCACAGCCACTTGGGGGGACACTGAAGCTTTCTTT. Its translation is CASSPTATWGDTEAFF.

Regarding this clone: The junction does not match germline at one end; this may be a read error. This CDR3 is also generated by other DNA sequences in the sample. This chain's CDR3 is CASSGPGTDTQYF. CDR3 nucleotides: TGCGCCAGCAGTGGGCCAGGCACAGATACGCAGTATTTT. This chain uses TRBV6-1 with TRBJ2-3; D remains ambiguous. The V gene's germline CDR1 is MNHNS and CDR2 SASEGT. The CDR3 is 13 amino acids.

The chain combines TRBV4-2 with TRBJ2-5, with D tentatively TRBD2 (6 bases). The V end was cut by 0 bases, the J end by 5 bases, with 13 bases between. The germline V gene encodes CDR1 LGHNA and CDR2 YNFKEQ. The CDR3 is 15 residues long. The CDR3 sequence: CASSQEGGPLETQYF. CDR3 DNA sequence: TGTGCCAGCAGCCAAGAGGGAGGACCTCTGGAGACCCAGTACTTC.

The genes are TRBV13 and TRBJ1-5, with D possibly being TRBD1 (6 bases). CDR3 size: 15 residues. Trimming pared 0 bases from V and 7 bases from J, leaving 13 bases between. CDR1 and CDR2 (germline): PRHDT, FYEKMQ (reference sequence). CDR3 bases: TGTGCCAGCAGCTTAGGGGGCGCAGGGGACCAGCCCCAGCATTTT. Protein product: CASSLGGAGDQPQHF.

The sample holds one count of this clone. The V gene is TRBV15, the J gene TRBJ1-1; 8 positions match TRBD1. V gave up 6 bases and J gave up 4 bases; unmatched junction bases: 7. Germline-derived CDR1 and CDR2 are LNHNV and YYDKDF (reference sequence). The CDR3 loop spans 14 amino acids. The CDR3 nucleotides read TGTGCCACCAGACCACAGGGGGAGGGCACTGAAGCTTTCTTT. This translates into CATRPQGEGTEAFF.

The V and J genes are TRBV7-9 and TRBJ1-2; D remains ambiguous. V gave up 6 bases and J gave up 4 bases, with 12 bases separating them. Germline V gene lookup returns CDR1 SEHNR and CDR2 FQNEAQ (reference sequence). The CDR3 length is 13 residues. The DNA for the CDR3 is TGTGCCAGCAGTTGGGCAAGTCTCTATGGCTACACCTTC. Amino acids: CASSWASLYGYTF.

V and J are TRBV9 and TRBJ1-5, with D possibly being TRBD1 (6 bases). The CDR3 loop spans 17 amino acids. The germline V gene encodes CDR1 SGDLS and CDR2 YYNGEE. The V end was cut by 4 bases, the J end by 3 bases, with 20 bases between. CDR3 DNA: TGTGCCAGCAGCCCAGGGGAGGGGGGGGCGAACAATCAGCCCCAGCATTTT. This codes for CASSPGEGGANNQPQHF.

The chain links TRBV5-1 to TRBJ2-1; 8 positions match TRBD2. V gave up 6 bases and J gave up 10 bases; unmatched junction bases: 18. The CDR3 has 16 amino acids. From germline, CDR1 is SGHRS and CDR2 YFSETQ. As DNA, the CDR3 is TGCGCCAGCATGCTCGGGGTAGGCGGGGGGCCGGGGGAGCAGTTCTTC. Translating gives CASMLGVGGGPGEQFF.

The chain couples TRBV2 to TRBJ2-1, with TRBD2 matching over 12 bases. The CDR3 runs 15 residues. The germline V gene has CDR1 SNHLY and CDR2 FYNNEI. After removal of 4 bases from V and 4 bases from J, the junction contained 2 bases not matched to a gene. The CDR3 nucleotides read TGTGCCAGCAGTGTTCTAGCGGGGGGGTACAATGAGCAGTTCTTC. Amino acids: CASSVLAGGYNEQFF.

The chain links TRBV5-8 to TRBJ1-1; D is perhaps TRBD1 (6 bases). Trimming left V 4 bases short and J 2 bases short, with 12 bases between. This CDR3 comprises 14 residues. Germline V CDR1 and CDR2: SGHTS, YDEGEE. The CDR3 nucleotides are TGTGCCAGCAGCCCCAGGGGAACAAACACTGAAGCTTTCTTT. It translates to CASSPRGTNTEAFF. Filled out from reference TRBV5-8 and TRBJ1-1, the complete variable domain reads EAGVTQSPTHLIKTRGQQATLRCSPISGHTSVYWYQQALGLGLQFLLWYDEGEERNRGNFPPRFSGRQFPNYSSELNVNALELEDSALYLCASSPRGTNTEAFFGQGTRLTVV.

The table lists this clone with a count of one. This chain links TRBV28 with TRBJ2-7, with 7 bases matching TRBD1. Germline V gene lookup returns CDR1 MDHEN and CDR2 SYDVKM. There are 10 residues in the CDR3. The J segment lost 7 bases and the V segment lost 7 bases, leaving 1 base of the junction unmatched. The CDR3 DNA is TGTGCCAGCAAACAGGGGGAGCAGTACTTC. Its translation: CASKQGEQYF.

This clone turned up a few times. The chain combines TRBV4-1 with TRBJ1-1, with D hard to call. Germline V gene data show CDR1 as MGHRA and CDR2 as YSYEKL. The CDR3 totals 18 residues. The ends were cut back, 1 base at V and 1 base at J, with 19 bases in the middle. CDR3 sequence: CASSQGSKAAGENTEAFF. DNA of the CDR3: TGCGCCAGCAGCCAAGGAAGTAAAGCCGCGGGAGAGAACACTGAAGCTTTCTTT.

The chain links TRBV2 to TRBJ2-1; 10 bases agree with TRBD2. V shed 2 bases and J 9 bases; nucleotides not matched to a gene: 10. Germline CDR1 is SNHLY and CDR2 is FYNNEI. The CDR3 contains 16 residues. CDR3 residues: CASSELSGRAIREQFF. CDR3 nucleotides: TGTGCCAGCAGTGAACTGAGCGGGAGGGCCATCCGTGAGCAGTTCTTC.

The chain combines TRBV2 with TRBJ1-1; 9 nucleotides align to TRBD1. There are 13 residues in the CDR3. J gave up 4 bases and V 8 bases, and 5 bases lay outside the gene matches. The germline CDR1 and CDR2 sequences are SNHLY and FYNNEI. CDR3 sequence (DNA): TGTGCCAGCCGGGACAGGGATGGCACTGAAGCTTTCTTT. Protein product: CASRDRDGTEAFF.

The sample holds one count of this clone. The same CDR3 can be traced to other DNA sequences in this sample. The V call is TRBV7-8, the J call TRBJ1-4, with a tentative D call TRBD1 (5 bases). The CDR3 has 15 amino acids. Looked up from germline, CDR1 is SGHVS and CDR2 is FQNEAQ. V shed 5 bases and J shed 7 bases, with 17 bases lying between them. CDR3 DNA sequence: TGTGCCAGCAGCACGCGCAGTAGGGGCTTTGAAAAACTGTTTTTT. This encodes CASSTRSRGFEKLFF.